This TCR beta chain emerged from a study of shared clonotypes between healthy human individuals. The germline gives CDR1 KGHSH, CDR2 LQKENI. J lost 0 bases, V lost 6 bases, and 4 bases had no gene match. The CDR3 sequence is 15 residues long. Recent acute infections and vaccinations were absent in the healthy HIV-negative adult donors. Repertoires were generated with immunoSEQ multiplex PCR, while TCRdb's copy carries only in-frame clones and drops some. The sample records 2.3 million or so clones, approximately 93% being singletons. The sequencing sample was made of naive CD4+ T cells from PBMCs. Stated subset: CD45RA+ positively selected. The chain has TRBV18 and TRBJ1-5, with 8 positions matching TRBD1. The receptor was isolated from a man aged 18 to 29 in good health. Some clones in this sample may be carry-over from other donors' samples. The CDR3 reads CASSADRASNQPQHF. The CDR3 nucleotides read TGTGCCAGCTCGGCGGACAGGGCTAGCAATCAGCCCCAGCATTTT.